This record concerns one TCR beta chain sequence. The sample belongs to a study of identical twins. Via MiXCR, TCRdb re-called the 5' RACE reads, giving one row per CDR3 protein. Counted here are a few hundred thousand distinct CDR3 sequences, about 8.3% occurring once; the ten biggest clones make up about 3%. V was pared by 1 base and J by 0 bases, with 13 bases between. The germline V gene has CDR1 DFQATT and CDR2 SNEGSKA (reference sequence). This CDR3 has 16 amino acids. The same sample was also used in a study of yellow fever vaccine responses in identical twins.

The clonotype comes from a woman in her late teens or twenties in good health. The genes are TRBV20-1 and TRBJ2-1; possibly TRBD2 for D (6 bases). What was sequenced was CD8+ T cells sorted from blood. This CDR3 reads CSARGGVLSSYNEQFF. CDR3 in DNA: TGCAGTGCTAGAGGCGGGGTCCTGAGCTCCTACAATGAGCAGTTCTTC.